Listed here are 3 T cell receptor beta chains from one sample, sequenced in a study of shared clonotypes between healthy human individuals. The table came from immunoSEQ multiplex PCR; TCRdb's copy has only in-frame clones and leaves some out. Of roughly 380,000 clones listed, roughly 96% are singletons. Sequencing was carried out using memory CD8+ T cells sorted from blood. This sample's subset: CD45RO+ cells pooled with CCR7-negative TemRA cells. These receptors all stem from a man aged 30 to 39 in good health.

V and J are TRBV6-5 and TRBJ2-4, with D unclear. V shed 0 bases and J shed 6 bases, with 6 bases lying between them. CDR1 is MNHEY, CDR2 SVGAGI, per germline. This CDR3 comprises 13 residues. The CDR3 nucleotides are TGTGCCAGCAGTTACTCTCCGGTAAACATTCAGTACTTC. Its protein product is CASSYSPVNIQYF.

This rearrangement joins TRBV7-8 to TRBJ2-2; TRBD1 matches at 7 bases. V lost 8 bases and J lost 6; bases outside the gene matches: 12. This CDR3 has 15 amino acids. The V gene's germline CDR1 is SGHVS and CDR2 FQNEAQ. CDR3 DNA sequence: TGTGCCAGCCGTTCGTCCAGGGGGTTGTCCGGGGAGCTGTTTTTT. It yields the protein CASRSSRGLSGELFF.

This chain connects TRBV11-3 to TRBJ2-3; D is ambiguous. The germline V gene has CDR1 SGHNT and CDR2 YENEEA. The CDR3 loop spans 13 amino acids. Trimming took 0 bases from V and 2 from J, leaving 3 bases between them. DNA for the CDR3: TGTGCCAGCAGCTTAGAAATCACAGATACGCAGTATTTT. Translating it yields CASSLEITDTQYF.